This T cell receptor beta chain was documented in a study of T-cell reconstitution after alpha-beta-depleted transplantation in children (TCRdb year 2016). With respect to the entire study: Using TCR repertoire profiling, the study quantitatively followed how T-cell immune reconstitution unfolded in children after TCRalphabeta/CD19-depleted allogeneic hematopoietic cell transplantation.

The CDR3 numbers 15 residues from cysteine through phenylalanine. Only the CDR3 DNA is retained, 45 bases long and in frame from the first base. CDR1 ENHRY and CDR2 SYGVKD were looked up in the germline V gene. The germline ends are 14 bases apart after V is trimmed by 6 bases and J by 2 bases. The library relied on PCR. The sequencer listed for this sample is Illumina HiSeq 2500. To normalize quantification of the TCRbeta repertoire, the TCR libraries were built with molecular barcoding that relied on unique molecular identifiers. TCRdb trimmed public reads at Q25 via fastp, called clones via MiXCR and kept in-frame beta chains. Rows with one shared CDR3 protein collapse into an entry with the most common genes and DNA. The sample data list a few hundred thousand distinct CDR3 sequences, and about a tenth of these were observed just once. The top ten constitute roughly 5% of the sample. As to this clonotype: This clone's antigen is unknown. No base quality information exists; no much larger clone differs at one position.

The rearrangement joined TRBV10-3 to TRBJ1-5, and possibly TRBD1, on 5 matching bases. The sample in question was PBMCs from the stem cell graft donor, obtained from the stem cell graft. This receptor was identified in a human donor who donated a stem cell graft to a child with acute myeloid leukemia. CDR3 protein: CAISPGGEGNQPQHF. The nucleotide sequence reads TGTGCCATCAGCCCTGGGGGGGAGGGCAATCAGCCCCAGCATTTT.